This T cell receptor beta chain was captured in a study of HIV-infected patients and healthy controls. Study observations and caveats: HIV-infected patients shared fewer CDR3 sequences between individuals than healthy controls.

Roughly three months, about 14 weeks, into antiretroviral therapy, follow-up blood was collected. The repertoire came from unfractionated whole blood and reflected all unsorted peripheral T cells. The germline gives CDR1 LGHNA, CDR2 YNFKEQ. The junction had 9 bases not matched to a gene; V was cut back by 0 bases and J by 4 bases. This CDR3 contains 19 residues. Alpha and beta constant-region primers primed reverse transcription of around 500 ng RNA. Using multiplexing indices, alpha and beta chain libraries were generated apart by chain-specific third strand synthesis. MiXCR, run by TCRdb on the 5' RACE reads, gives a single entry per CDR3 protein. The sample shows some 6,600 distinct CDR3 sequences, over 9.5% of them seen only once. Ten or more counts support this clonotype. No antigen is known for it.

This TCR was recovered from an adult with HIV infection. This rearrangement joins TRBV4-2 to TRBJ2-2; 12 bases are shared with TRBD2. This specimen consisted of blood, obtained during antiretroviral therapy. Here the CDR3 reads CASSQDWLLAGGRTGELFF. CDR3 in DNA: TGTGCCAGCAGCCAAGATTGGTTACTAGCGGGGGGCCGCACCGGGGAGCTGTTTTTT.